The clone carrying this T cell receptor (beta chain) was detected ten times or more. Its antigen is undetermined. The record originates from a study of early T cells in non-severe SARS-CoV-2 infection. Regarding the study as a whole: Lookups in VDJdb leaned toward anti-spike CD8 responses and missed private and CD4 specificities.

cDNA molecules, individually, were tagged with unique molecular identifiers. MiXCR, run by TCRdb on the 5' RACE reads, gives a single entry per CDR3 protein. There are about 20,000 distinct CDR3 sequences in the sample; about 4.9% occur only once, and over 4.5% lies in the top ten. V trimming: 7 bases; J trimming: 6 bases; junction bases outside the gene matches: 8. Per germline, CDR1 SQVTM and CDR2 ANQGSEA. This CDR3 spans 13 amino acids. The sequenced sample was whole blood. This sequence was found in an adult who was a healthcare worker with PCR-confirmed SARS-CoV-2 infection or an uninfected control (not recorded which). The V call is TRBV29-1, the J call TRBJ1-2; the match to TRBD1 covers 10 bases. This CDR3 reads CSAGTGTGDGYTF. CDR3 sequence (DNA): TGCAGCGCCGGAACCGGGACAGGGGATGGCTACACCTTC. The variable domain in full, completed from reference TRBV29-1 and TRBJ1-2, reads SAVISQKPSRDICQRGTSLTIQCQVDSQVTMMFWYRQQPGQSLTLIATANQGSEATYESGFVIDKFPISRPNLTFSTLTVSNMSPEDSSIYLCSAGTGTGDGYTFGSGTRLTVV.